The clone carrying this T cell receptor (beta chain) was recorded at least ten times. The antigen is unknown. The sample comes from a study of T cells after yellow fever vaccination. General study points: Subsequent booster samples again held most clones from primary vaccination (less than 98% CD4, just under 90% CD8). Although most clonotypes did not, a small share appeared in both CD4 and CD8 compartments.

V dropped 1 base and J dropped 0 bases, with 10 bases sitting between them. Per germline, CDR1 SGHRS and CDR2 YFSETQ. This CDR3 comprises 16 residues. MiXCR was run by TCRdb on the 5' RACE reads, yielding one entry per CDR3 protein. There are a few hundred thousand distinct CDR3 sequences in the sample; about 4% occur only once, and approximately 25% lies in the top ten. The sample here was PBMCs, taken 5 days after the yellow fever booster vaccination. This receptor was obtained from a man younger than 30 who received the YFV17D yellow fever vaccine. This rearrangement joins TRBV5-1 to TRBJ1-4, with a tentative D call TRBD1 (5 bases). The CDR3 loop reads CASSLIQEATNEKLFF. In DNA, the CDR3 is TGCGCCAGCAGCTTGATACAGGAGGCAACTAATGAAAAACTGTTTTTT.